Below, 23 T cell receptor beta chains from the same sample are listed, as sequenced in a study of blood T cell repertoires in COVID-19. Sequencing used immunoSEQ multiplex PCR; TCRdb keeps in-frame clones, though not all of them. The sample includes roughly 200,000 clones, roughly 81% of them seen just once. The sequenced material came from peripheral blood. The receptors originated from a woman between 40 and 50 years old with COVID-19, enrolled during active disease.

V and J are TRBV18 and TRBJ1-2; no definite D call. Trimming shortened V by 1 base and J by 7 bases, and 10 bases separated the two germline ends. The CDR3 totals 13 residues. CDR1 is KGHSH and CDR2 is LQKENI in the germline V gene. CDR3 DNA sequence: TGTGCCAGCTCACCACAGGCTAGGCGTGGCTACACCTTC. This translates into CASSPQARRGYTF. The variable domain in full, completed from reference TRBV18 and TRBJ1-2, reads NAGVMQNPRHLVRRRGQEARLRCSPMKGHSHVYWYRQLPEEGLKFMVYLQKENIIDESGMPKERFSAEFPKEGPSILRIQQVVRGDSAAYFCASSPQARRGYTFGSGTRLTVV.

The chain is built from TRBV15 and TRBJ2-7; TRBD1 matches at 11 bases. Germline loops: CDR1 LNHNV, CDR2 YYDKDF (reference sequence). Germline trimming cut 4 bases from V and 2 bases from J; bases unmatched to any gene: 4. The CDR3 is 15 amino acids. The CDR3 coding sequence is TGTGCCACCAGCACCCAGGACAGGGGGCCCTACGAGCAGTACTTC. As protein: CATSTQDRGPYEQYF. The entire variable domain, with the rest obtained from reference TRBV15 and TRBJ2-7, is as follows: DAMVIQNPRYQVTQFGKPVTLSCSQTLNHNVMYWYQQKSSQAPKLLFHYYDKDFNNEADTPDNFQSRRPNTSFCFLDIRSPGLGDTAMYLCATSTQDRGPYEQYFGPGTRLTVT.

The V gene is TRBV19, the J gene TRBJ2-7, with TRBD2 matching over 8 bases. CDR1 is LNHDA and CDR2 is SQIVND in the germline V gene (reference sequence). CDR3 length equals 13 residues. Trimming cost V 10 bases and J 5 bases; bases outside gene matches: 10. CDR3 protein: CATRAGGDHEQYF. CDR3 coding DNA: TGTGCCACTCGGGCGGGGGGTGACCACGAGCAGTACTTC.

V usage is TRBV4-1 and J usage is TRBJ2-1; D gene unclear. The CDR3 is made up of 17 amino acids. Trimming shortened V by 1 base and J by 0 bases, and 13 bases separated the two germline ends. The germline V gene has CDR1 MGHRA and CDR2 YSYEKL. CDR3 amino acids: CASSQVSTRSSYNEQFF. The DNA of the CDR3 is TGCGCCAGCAGCCAAGTCTCAACGCGTAGCTCCTACAATGAGCAGTTCTTC.

The chain joins TRBV5-1 to TRBJ2-7; TRBD2 aligns across 11 bases. The CDR3 has 14 amino acids. Germline loops: CDR1 SGHRS, CDR2 YFSETQ. With V trimmed by 0 bases and J by 5 bases, 1 base remained unmatched. CDR3 in amino acids: CASSLALAGDEQYF. As DNA, the CDR3 is TGCGCCAGCAGCTTGGCACTAGCGGGAGACGAGCAGTACTTC.

The chain is built from TRBV5-1 and TRBJ2-2; TRBD2 matches at 8 bases. The CDR3 loop spans 16 amino acids. Germline trimming cut 2 bases from V and 0 bases from J; bases unmatched to any gene: 3. Looked up from germline, CDR1 is SGHRS and CDR2 is YFSETQ. The CDR3 coding sequence is TGCGCCAGCAGCTTTCTAGCGGGCGCGAACACCGGGGAGCTGTTTTTT. It encodes CASSFLAGANTGELFF.

The rearrangement links TRBV29-1 to TRBJ2-3; D unresolved. V was shortened by 3 bases and J by 8 bases, with 6 bases between the two germline ends. The germline CDR1 and CDR2 sequences are SQVTM and ANQGSEA. The CDR3 sequence is 10 residues long. The CDR3 DNA reads TGCAGCGTTGAGAGACTTACGCAGTATTTT. Translating gives CSVERLTQYF.

The chain employs TRBV9 and TRBJ1-5; 7 nucleotides match TRBD1. This CDR3 is 14 amino acids long. The V gene's germline CDR1 is SGDLS and CDR2 YYNGEE. V dropped 4 bases and J dropped 4; count of bases not matched to a gene: 5. CDR3 loop: CASSRGQQNQPQHF. The CDR3 nucleotides are TGTGCCAGCAGCCGGGGACAGCAAAATCAGCCCCAGCATTTT.

The V call is TRBV7-9, the J call TRBJ2-7; TRBD1 agrees at 8 bases. With V trimmed by 5 bases and J by 2 bases, 11 bases remained unmatched. CDR3 length: 16 residues. From germline, CDR1 is SEHNR and CDR2 FQNEAQ (reference sequence). The CDR3, as DNA: TGTGCCAGCAGCGCTGGTAGGACAGGGACTCCCTACGAGCAGTACTTC. It translates to CASSAGRTGTPYEQYF.

The chain uses TRBV2 and TRBJ1-2; D gene uncertain. The CDR3 sequence is 14 residues long. V was trimmed by 5 bases and J by 7 bases, leaving 17 bases between them. CDR1 and CDR2 from the germline V gene are SNHLY and FYNNEI. The CDR3 DNA reads as TGTGCCAGCAGTTGGAGAATTCAAGCTGCTGGCTACACCTTC. This encodes CASSWRIQAAGYTF.

This sequence joins TRBV4-1 and TRBJ1-3; tentative D call: TRBD1 (5 bases). Germline V gene lookup returns CDR1 MGHRA and CDR2 YSYEKL. CDR3 size: 15 residues. The germline V and J ends were trimmed by 4 bases and 1 base, with 11 bases remaining between them. The chain's CDR3 is CASSREGRSGNTIYF. The DNA for the CDR3 is TGCGCCAGCAGCCGAGAGGGGAGGTCTGGAAACACCATATATTTT.

The chain uses TRBV20-1 and TRBJ2-7, with 7 bases matching TRBD1. The trim removed 3 bases at V and 6 bases at J, leaving 8 bases unmatched. The CDR3 has 13 amino acids. Germline CDR1 is DFQATT and CDR2 is SNEGSKA (reference sequence). DNA for the CDR3: TGCAGTGCTAGTGACAGGGTTTCGGGCGAGCAGTACTTC. Encoded protein: CSASDRVSGEQYF.

This clone was detected only a few times. This chain uses TRBV4-1 with TRBJ2-5; 8 bases are shared with TRBD2. CDR1 MGHRA and CDR2 YSYEKL come from the germline V gene. Unmatched junction bases numbered 6, after V lost 1 base and J lost 5 bases. The CDR3 consists of 15 residues. This chain's CDR3 is CASSQGVAGGETQYF. The CDR3 nucleotides are TGCGCCAGCAGCCAAGGTGTCGCGGGGGGTGAGACCCAGTACTTC.

The J gene is TRBJ2-5, the V gene TRBV2; perhaps TRBD1 as D (5 bases). From germline, CDR1 is SNHLY and CDR2 FYNNEI. With 6 bases removed from V and 1 base from J, the gap between germline ends came to 12 bases. This CDR3 is built from 14 residues. The CDR3 bases are TGTGCCAGCAGGAAGAGACAGATCCAAGAGACCCAGTACTTC. It specifies CASRKRQIQETQYF. The full variable domain, its missing parts supplied by reference TRBV2 and TRBJ2-5, is EPEVTQTPSHQVTQMGQEVILRCVPISNHLYFYWYRQILGQKVEFLVSFYNNEISEKSEIFDDQFSVERPDGSNFTLKIRSTKLEDSAMYFCASRKRQIQETQYFGPGTRLLVL.

V and J are TRBV10-2 and TRBJ2-5, with 8 bases that match TRBD2. The germline gives CDR1 WSHSY, CDR2 SAAADI. This CDR3 region has 14 residues. V was pared by 7 bases and J by 7 bases, with 11 bases of the junction left unmatched. Here the CDR3 DNA reads TGCGCCAGCAAATCCGGGGGGGGCCCGGTGACCCAGTACTTC. Translating it yields CASKSGGGPVTQYF.

This chain uses TRBV5-1 with TRBJ2-5; 8 nucleotides align to TRBD2. This CDR3 comprises 15 residues. J was trimmed by 4 bases and V by 4 bases; bases with no gene match: 9. CDR1 and CDR2 from the germline V gene are SGHRS and YFSETQ. This chain's CDR3 is CASSLLAGGGETQYF. The CDR3 nucleotides are TGCGCCAGCAGCCTGCTGGCGGGAGGTGGAGAGACCCAGTACTTC.

This clone was seen only a few times. The chain recombines TRBV4-2 with TRBJ2-1, with TRBD2 matching over 8 bases. CDR3 size: 18 residues. Per germline, CDR1 LGHNA and CDR2 YNFKEQ. With V trimmed by 1 base and J by 4 bases, 12 bases remained unmatched. In DNA form, the CDR3 reads TGTGCCAGCAGCCAAGTGATCTCTGAGACTAGCGATTACAATGAGCAGTTCTTC. Protein sequence: CASSQVISETSDYNEQFF.

The genes are TRBV7-9 and TRBJ1-5, with D possibly matching TRBD1 (5 bases). The CDR3 is made up of 16 amino acids. Deletions cut 3 bases from V and 1 base from J, with 13 bases between. CDR1 is SEHNR, CDR2 FQNEAQ, per germline (reference sequence). The CDR3 protein is CASSFSGVGSNQPQHF. CDR3 nucleotides: TGTGCCAGCAGCTTTTCGGGGGTGGGGAGCAATCAGCCCCAGCATTTT. The full variable domain, rest sourced from reference TRBV7-9 and TRBJ1-5, is DTGVSQNPRHKITKRGQNVTFRCDPISEHNRLYWYRQTLGQGPEFLTYFQNEAQLEKSRLLSDRFSAERPKGSFSTLEIQRTEQGDSAMYLCASSFSGVGSNQPQHFGDGTRLSIL.

J is TRBJ1-4 and V is TRBV18, with a possible D match to TRBD1 (5 bases). Germline values: CDR1 KGHSH, CDR2 LQKENI. Trimming took off 5 bases at V and 5 bases at J, with 15 bases between the two ends. The CDR3 totals 15 residues. The DNA for the CDR3 is TGTGCCAGCTCAGGTCGCAGGGTGGAAAATGAAAAACTGTTTTTT. Amino acids: CASSGRRVENEKLFF. Supplemented by reference TRBV18 and TRBJ1-4, the full variable domain reads NAGVMQNPRHLVRRRGQEARLRCSPMKGHSHVYWYRQLPEEGLKFMVYLQKENIIDESGMPKERFSAEFPKEGPSILRIQQVVRGDSAAYFCASSGRRVENEKLFFGSGTQLSVL.

The chain uses TRBV2 and TRBJ1-5; D perhaps matches TRBD1 (5 bases). The CDR3 length is 14 residues. Germline V gene lookup returns CDR1 SNHLY and CDR2 FYNNEI. V lost 3 bases to trimming and J lost 11 bases, with 17 bases between them. The CDR3 protein is CASSEGDLLSAQHF. DNA of the CDR3: TGTGCCAGCAGTGAGGGGGACTTACTATCGGCCCAGCATTTT.

J is TRBJ2-7 and V is TRBV5-4; 7 positions match TRBD2. The CDR3 is made up of 13 amino acids. Germline values: CDR1 SGHNT, CDR2 YYREEE (reference sequence). Trimming cost V 4 bases and J 6 bases; bases outside gene matches: 7. The CDR3 here is CASSPGLVREQYF. The CDR3 DNA is TGTGCCAGCAGCCCCGGACTAGTGCGCGAGCAGTACTTC.

The chain links TRBV7-2 to TRBJ2-7; no reliable D call. This CDR3 comprises 14 residues. Germline lookup yields CDR1 SGHTA and CDR2 FQGNSA. V was shortened by 2 bases and J by 6 bases, with 14 bases between the two germline ends. CDR3 sequence: CASSLIPRVSEQYF. CDR3 sequence (DNA): TGTGCCAGCAGCTTAATTCCCCGGGTCTCCGAGCAGTACTTC.

The rearrangement uses TRBV7-9 and TRBJ1-4; TRBD1 matches 9 bases. The V gene end was trimmed by 2 bases and the J gene end by 3 bases; junction bases not matched to a gene: 4. The germline CDR1 and CDR2 sequences are SEHNR and FQNEAQ (reference sequence). This CDR3 has 16 amino acids. CDR3 loop: CASSLTGGESNEKLFF. CDR3 DNA: TGTGCCAGCAGCTTAACAGGGGGCGAATCTAATGAAAAACTGTTTTTT.